Listed below are T cell receptor beta chains from one sample, sequenced in a study of blood T cell repertoires in COVID-19. This table comes from immunoSEQ multiplex PCR, and its TCRdb copy is limited to in-frame clones, with some not included. The sample lists 110,000 or so clones; over 75% were seen once. Material for sequencing was peripheral blood. These receptors all come from a man aged 45-65 years with acute or convalescent COVID-19. CDR3s include the opening cysteine and the closing phenylalanine or tryptophan. Size tells how often a clone was seen (once, few, many) or the class of an expanded clone, and some rows leave it out.

J gene | clone size | V gene | CDR3 protein
TRBJ1-6 | . | TRBV13 | CASRLTQGAHNSPLHF
TRBJ2-5 | . | TRBV29-1 | CSACNRIVETQYF
TRBJ2-7 | . | TRBV20-1 | CSASSPSGGTYEQYF
TRBJ2-7 | . | TRBV9 | CASSVAATANYEQYF
TRBJ1-1 | . | TRBV6-6 | CASSYGTQNTEAFF
TRBJ1-2 | . | TRBV6-5 | CASSPAQGGGGYTF
TRBJ2-1 | . | TRBV27 | CASSLSGTYNEQFF
TRBJ1-1 | few | TRBV7-9 | CASSFVEDTEAFF
TRBJ2-2 | . | TRBV5-1 | CASRSGAGHTGELFF
TRBJ2-2 | . | TRBV19 | CASSAAGFNTGELFF
TRBJ2-7 | . | TRBV11-3 | CASSPQGGFYEQYF